A selection of T cell receptor beta chains follows, all from one sample in a study of blood T cell repertoires in COVID-19. Produced via immunoSEQ multiplex PCR; TCRdb's table is partial and in-frame only. The sample shows over 95,000 clones, around nine tenths of them seen only once. Material for sequencing was peripheral blood. Receptors originate from a human donor with acute or convalescent COVID-19. The donor label of this sample is uncertain. CDR3s include the opening cysteine and the closing phenylalanine or tryptophan. D genes are given only for firm matches.

V gene	CDR3 length	J gene	D gene	CDR3 protein
TRBV30	15	TRBJ1-6	.	CAWSVGRSYNSPLHF
TRBV2	14	TRBJ1-1	.	CASRRETSNTEAFF
TRBV7-2	14	TRBJ1-1	TRBD1	CASSLVGQGTEAFF
TRBV10-3	15	TRBJ1-2	TRBD1	CAISERTGLVYGYTF
TRBV5-4	15	TRBJ2-1	TRBD2	CASNLGAGGHNEQFF
TRBV7-8	17	TRBJ2-7	.	CASSPLRVWGGGYEQYF
TRBV27	16	TRBJ2-3	TRBD2	CASSLSSSGRTDTQYF
TRBV6-2/TRBV6-3	14	TRBJ2-3	TRBD2	CASSPTGLVDTQYF
TRBV2	16	TRBJ1-2	.	CASRPRGQQAIYGYTF
TRBV7-9	12	TRBJ1-4	.	CASSRPGEKLFF
TRBV7-9	14	TRBJ1-5	.	CASSFDTYNQPQHF
TRBV30	17	TRBJ1-2	.	CAWSVFGLSWALGGYTF
TRBV11-2	12	TRBJ2-7	.	CASSLAGYEQYF